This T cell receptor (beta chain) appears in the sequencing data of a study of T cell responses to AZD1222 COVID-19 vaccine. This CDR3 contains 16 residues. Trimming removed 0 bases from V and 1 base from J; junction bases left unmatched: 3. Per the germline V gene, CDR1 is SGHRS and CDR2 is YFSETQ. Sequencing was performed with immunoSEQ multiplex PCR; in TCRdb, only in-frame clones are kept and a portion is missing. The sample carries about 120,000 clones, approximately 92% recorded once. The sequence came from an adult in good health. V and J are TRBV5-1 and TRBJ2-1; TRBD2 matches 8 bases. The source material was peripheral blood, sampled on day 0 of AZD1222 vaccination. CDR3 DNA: TGCGCCAGCAGCTTGGTGGCTAGCGGGTCCTACAATGAGCAGTTCTTC. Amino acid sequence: CASSLVASGSYNEQFF.